What follows are 26 T cell receptor beta chains derived from one specimen sequenced in a study of regulatory T cells in long-lasting Graves disease. The TCR beta library used iRepertoire HTBI primers with Arm-PCR amplification of CDR3. One entry per CDR3 protein results from TCRdb running MiXCR on the multiplex PCR reads. Of a few hundred thousand distinct CDR3 sequences listed, around 20% are singletons. Time point given: persistent/refractory GD, antithyroid drugs over 5 years with positive TRAb. Extracted PBMC RNA gave rise to the TCR library. Sequences were derived from peripheral blood mononuclear cells (PBMCs), sampled when the disease was refractory, from a patient treated with antithyroid drugs. The source is a female donor with Graves disease.

The genes are TRBV6-2 or TRBV6-3 and TRBJ1-2; D perhaps matches TRBD1 (6 bases). The germline V gene encodes CDR1 MNHEY and CDR2 SVGEGT. The CDR3 has 14 residues. V was cut by 5 bases and J by 8 bases, with 18 bases left in between. In DNA form, the CDR3 reads TGTGCCAGCAGTACCTCCTTCACAGGGATCGGCTACACCTTC. The encoded protein is CASSTSFTGIGYTF.

This clonotype was counted many times. The chain joins TRBV11-2 to TRBJ1-1; D is uncertain. There are 13 residues in the CDR3. Germline V CDR1 and CDR2: SGHAT, FQNNGV. The V end lost 4 bases, the J end lost 1 base, and 7 bases lay between the germline ends. This CDR3 is CASSSQENTEAFF. The CDR3 bases are TGTGCCAGCAGCTCCCAGGAGAACACTGAAGCTTTCTTT.

This clonotype came up many times. The V call is TRBV20-1, the J call TRBJ2-5; TRBD1 aligns across 10 bases. Unmatched junction bases numbered 5, after V lost 6 bases and J lost 4 bases. CDR1 and CDR2 from the germline V gene are DFQATT and SNEGSKA (reference sequence). CDR3 length equals 13 residues. The CDR3 reads CSAVTGGVETQYF. The DNA of the CDR3 is TGCAGTGCCGTGACAGGGGGCGTAGAGACCCAGTACTTC.

This clonotype was observed many times. This chain joins TRBV20-1 and TRBJ2-5; 9 bases fit TRBD2. V shed 1 base and J 1 base; nucleotides not matched to a gene: 7. The CDR3 consists of 16 residues. CDR1 and CDR2 from the germline V gene are DFQATT and SNEGSKA (reference sequence). The CDR3 DNA reads as TGCAGTGCTAGAGTCGGTAGCGGGAGATCCCAAGAGACCCAGTACTTC. It encodes CSARVGSGRSQETQYF.

This clonotype was seen ten or more times. The rearrangement uses TRBV10-3 and TRBJ1-1; D may be TRBD1 (5 bases). The germline V and J ends were trimmed by 5 bases and 8 bases, with 12 bases remaining between them. This CDR3 has 12 residues. The germline gives CDR1 ENHRY, CDR2 SYGVKD. The CDR3 sequence: CAISYGTEEAFF. The CDR3 DNA is TGTGCCATCAGTTATGGGACGGAGGAAGCTTTCTTT.

The table lists this clonotype with many counts. The chain recombines TRBV28 with TRBJ2-4, with a weak D call TRBD2 (5 bases). V was trimmed by 2 bases and J by 1 base, leaving 9 bases between them. Looked up from germline, CDR1 is MDHEN and CDR2 is SYDVKM. CDR3 length: 15 amino acids. The CDR3 bases are TGTGCCAGCAGTTTAGGGGAGACGGCCAAAAACATTCAGTACTTC. The encoded protein is CASSLGETAKNIQYF. Using reference TRBV28 and TRBJ2-4 for the parts outside the CDR3, the full variable domain is DVKVTQSSRYLVKRTGEKVFLECVQDMDHENMFWYRQDPGLGLRLIYFSYDVKMKEKGDIPEGYSVSREKKERFSLILESASTNQTSMYLCASSLGETAKNIQYFGAGTRLSVL.

This clonotype was found many times. This chain uses TRBV28 with TRBJ2-7, with D hard to call. This CDR3 is 13 amino acids long. CDR1 MDHEN and CDR2 SYDVKM come from the germline V gene. V was shortened by 1 base and J by 6 bases, with 10 bases between the two germline ends. Here the CDR3 reads CASSLLELGEQYF. In nucleotides, the CDR3 is TGTGCCAGCAGTTTATTAGAGTTAGGCGAGCAGTACTTC.

The rearrangement uses TRBV6-5 and TRBJ1-4; 7 positions match TRBD1. V lost 4 bases to trimming and J lost 8 bases; unmatched junction nucleotides: 10. Per the germline V gene, CDR1 is MNHEY and CDR2 is SVGAGI. The CDR3 length is 15 residues. For the CDR3, the DNA is TGTGCCAGCAGTTCGTGGACAGGCAAAGGGGAAAAACTGTTTTTT. Translation: CASSSWTGKGEKLFF.

With regard to this clonotype: The conserved closing phenylalanine or tryptophan is absent in this CDR3, likely reflecting a read error. The rearrangement uses TRBV7-9 and TRBJ1-1; TRBD1 is a possible D gene (6 bases). This CDR3 is 14 amino acids long. Per germline, CDR1 SEHNR and CDR2 FQNEAQ (reference sequence). Trimming took off 5 bases at V and 9 bases at J, with 19 bases between the two ends. The CDR3 bases are TGTGCCAGCAGCCCGCGGGACACGGGTTCGAAAGCTTTCTCT. Its translation: CASSPRDTGSKAFS.

Many counts were recorded for this clonotype. The chain uses TRBV11-1 and TRBJ1-1; 7 nucleotides agree with TRBD1. Per the germline V gene, CDR1 is SGHAT and CDR2 is FQDESV (reference sequence). The CDR3 sequence is 14 residues long. After removal of 5 bases from V and 4 bases from J, the junction contained 7 bases not matched to a gene. In nucleotides, the CDR3 is TGTGCCAGCAGCGGGAGGGGGCTTGGCACTGAAGCTTTCTTT. This encodes CASSGRGLGTEAFF.

This clonotype has a count of ten or more. V usage is TRBV5-1 and J usage is TRBJ2-6; no clear D. CDR3 length equals 16 residues. Between the trimmed V and J ends, which lost 0 bases and 0 bases, there was a span of 7 bases. Germline values: CDR1 SGHRS, CDR2 YFSETQ. The CDR3 nucleotides are TGCGCCAGCAGCTTGGACGGATCCTCTGGGGCCAACGTCCTGACTTTC. Translating gives CASSLDGSSGANVLTF.

This clonotype was recorded many times. The rearrangement links TRBV29-1 to TRBJ2-1; 7 bases are a match to TRBD2. CDR3 size: 14 residues. Germline lookup yields CDR1 SQVTM and CDR2 ANQGSEA. Germline trimming cut 7 bases from V and 6 bases from J; bases unmatched to any gene: 12. The CDR3 DNA is TGCAGCGCTGGGGGGGTTTCGGGTCGCAATGAGCAGTTCTTC. It specifies CSAGGVSGRNEQFF.

Details on this clonotype: A read error may be the cause here, since a much bigger clone is one base away. The J gene is TRBJ1-2, the V gene TRBV7-3, with D possibly matching TRBD1 (5 bases). The CDR3 is 15 amino acids. The V and J ends lost 0 bases and 8 bases respectively, with 16 bases between them. Germline V lookup: CDR1 SGHTA, CDR2 FQGTGA. As DNA, the CDR3 is TGTGCCAGCAGCTTAACATCCGGACGGGGGAGCGGCTACACCTTC. Residues: CASSLTSGRGSGYTF.

The V call is TRBV6-2 or TRBV6-3, the J call TRBJ2-2; the match to TRBD2 covers 8 bases. The J segment lost 0 bases and the V segment lost 6 bases, leaving 3 bases of the junction unmatched. Germline V CDR1 and CDR2: MNHEY, SVGEGT. The CDR3 contains 15 residues. The CDR3 DNA is TGTGCCAGCAGCCAACTAGCGGCGAACACCGGGGAGCTGTTTTTT. It is translated as CASSQLAANTGELFF.

The chain employs TRBV5-1 and TRBJ2-7, with D possibly TRBD1 on 5 matching bases. There are 14 residues in the CDR3. Germline lookup yields CDR1 SGHRS and CDR2 YFSETQ. Trimming left V 1 base short and J 5 bases short, with 13 bases between. CDR3 residues: CASSLNGRVHEQYF. The CDR3 DNA reads TGCGCCAGCAGCTTGAACGGCAGGGTCCACGAGCAGTACTTC. Looking up the rest from reference TRBV5-1 and TRBJ2-7 gives the full variable domain: KAGVTQTPRYLIKTRGQQVTLSCSPISGHRSVSWYQQTPGQGLQFLFEYFSETQRNKGNFPGRFSGRQFSNSRSEMNVSTLELGDSALYLCASSLNGRVHEQYFGPGTRLTVT.

The rearrangement joins TRBV14 to TRBJ1-1, with D possibly being TRBD1 (5 bases). Germline V lookup: CDR1 SGHDN, CDR2 FVKESK. The CDR3 spans 13 residues. The V gene lost 0 bases and the J gene lost 10 bases, with 12 bases spanning the gap. CDR3 residues: CASSQDEWGLAFF. The CDR3 DNA follows: TGTGCCAGCAGCCAAGACGAGTGGGGCTTAGCTTTCTTT.

This clonotype came up many times. The chain combines TRBV2 with TRBJ2-4, with a possible D match to TRBD1 (6 bases). This CDR3 comprises 17 residues. V gave up 2 bases and J gave up 5 bases, with 19 bases separating them. The V gene's germline CDR1 is SNHLY and CDR2 FYNNEI. The CDR3 DNA is TGTGCCAGCAGTGAACTCTGGAGCACAGGGCCAGAAAACATTCAGTACTTC. As protein: CASSELWSTGPENIQYF.

Only a few counts were recorded for this clonotype. CDR3 in amino acids: CASRPSSGGTEAFF. As DNA, the CDR3 is TGTGCCAGCAGACCTTCTTCAGGGGGCACTGAAGCTTTCTTT. The V and J genes are TRBV6-1 and TRBJ1-1; 7 bases fit TRBD1. The CDR3 is made up of 14 amino acids. Per the germline V gene, CDR1 is MNHNS and CDR2 is SASEGT. V dropped 6 bases and J dropped 4; count of bases not matched to a gene: 8.

The chain employs TRBV19 and TRBJ1-5, with D maybe TRBD1 (6 bases). The V end lost 1 base, the J end lost 4 bases, and 11 bases lay between the germline ends. CDR3 length equals 15 residues. Per germline, CDR1 LNHDA and CDR2 SQIVND (reference sequence). DNA for the CDR3: TGTGCCAGTAGTATAGGGACAGCTAGTAATCAGCCCCAGCATTTT. Its protein is CASSIGTASNQPQHF.

This clonotype has a count of ten or more. V usage is TRBV2 and J usage is TRBJ2-7, with a possible D match to TRBD1 (6 bases). Trimming took off 4 bases at V and 2 bases at J, with 9 bases between the two ends. Germline V gene lookup returns CDR1 SNHLY and CDR2 FYNNEI. The length of the CDR3 is 13 residues. This CDR3 reads CASSVGTTYEQYF. In DNA, the CDR3 is TGTGCCAGCAGTGTCGGGACAACCTACGAGCAGTACTTC.

This clonotype was counted at least ten times. This chain connects TRBV24-1 to TRBJ2-2; D call uncertain. This CDR3 contains 13 residues. Germline V gives CDR1 KGHDR, CDR2 SFDVKD. Trimming took off 4 bases at V and 5 bases at J, with 7 bases between the two ends. The CDR3 sequence is CATSDPETGELFF. CDR3 nucleotides: TGTGCCACCAGTGACCCTGAAACCGGGGAGCTGTTTTTT.

This clonotype occurred many times. V usage is TRBV7-2 and J usage is TRBJ2-5; D perhaps matches TRBD2 (6 bases). The V gene lost 5 bases and the J gene lost 2 bases, with 9 bases spanning the gap. Germline CDR1 reads SGHTA; CDR2 reads FQGNSA. The CDR3 runs 13 residues. CDR3 bases: TGTGCCAGCAGCCTGGGACTGCAAGAGACCCAGTACTTC. It translates to CASSLGLQETQYF.

The chain uses TRBV11-2 and TRBJ2-2, with D uncertain. The CDR3 has 13 residues. CDR1 is SGHAT, CDR2 FQNNGV, per germline. V dropped 5 bases and J dropped 3 bases, with 7 bases sitting between them. The CDR3 here is CASSPKYTGELFF. In DNA form, the CDR3 reads TGTGCCAGCAGCCCCAAGTACACCGGGGAGCTGTTTTTT. Supplemented by reference TRBV11-2 and TRBJ2-2, the full variable domain reads EAGVAQSPRYKIIEKRQSVAFWCNPISGHATLYWYQQILGQGPKLLIQFQNNGVVDDSQLPKDRFSAERLKGVDSTLKIQPAKLEDSAVYLCASSPKYTGELFFGEGSRLTVL.

This clonotype has at least ten counts. The V and J genes are TRBV2 and TRBJ1-1; 8 bases map to TRBD1. J was trimmed by 0 bases and V by 2 bases; bases with no gene match: 8. CDR1 and CDR2 (germline): SNHLY, FYNNEI. This CDR3 comprises 17 residues. The CDR3 DNA is TGTGCCAGCAGTGAACCCCGGACAGGGTGGGTGAACACTGAAGCTTTCTTT. This translates into CASSEPRTGWVNTEAFF.

The rearrangement joins TRBV24-1 to TRBJ2-7, with 8 positions matching TRBD2. CDR3 size: 13 residues. The J segment lost 5 bases and the V segment lost 5 bases, leaving 4 bases of the junction unmatched. The germline V gene encodes CDR1 KGHDR and CDR2 SFDVKD. CDR3 coding DNA: TGTGCCACCAGTGGGACTAGCTTCAACGAGCAGTACTTC. The encoded protein is CATSGTSFNEQYF.

This clonotype was observed once. Given a much more abundant clone one base away, this may be a read error. The chain is built from TRBV3-1 and TRBJ2-7, with 8 bases lining up with TRBD2. The CDR3 contains 15 residues. CDR1 and CDR2 from the germline V gene are LGHDT and YNNKEL (reference sequence). J was trimmed by 0 bases and V by 7 bases; bases with no gene match: 8. For the CDR3, the DNA is TGTGCCAGCATCGGGCGCGGGAGGAACTCCTACGAGCAGTACTTC. Residues: CASIGRGRNSYEQYF.